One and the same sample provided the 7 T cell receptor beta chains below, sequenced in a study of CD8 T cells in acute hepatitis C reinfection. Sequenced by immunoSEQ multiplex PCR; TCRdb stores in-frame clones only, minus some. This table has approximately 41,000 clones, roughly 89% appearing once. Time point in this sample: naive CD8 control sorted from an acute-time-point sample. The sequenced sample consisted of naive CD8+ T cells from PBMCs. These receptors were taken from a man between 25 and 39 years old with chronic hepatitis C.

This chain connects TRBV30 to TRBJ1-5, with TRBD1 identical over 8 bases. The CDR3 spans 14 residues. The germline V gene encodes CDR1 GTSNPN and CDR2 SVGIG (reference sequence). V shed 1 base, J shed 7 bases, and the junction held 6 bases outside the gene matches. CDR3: CAWSAVQGGQPQHF. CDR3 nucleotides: TGTGCCTGGAGTGCCGTACAGGGGGGCCAGCCCCAGCATTTT.

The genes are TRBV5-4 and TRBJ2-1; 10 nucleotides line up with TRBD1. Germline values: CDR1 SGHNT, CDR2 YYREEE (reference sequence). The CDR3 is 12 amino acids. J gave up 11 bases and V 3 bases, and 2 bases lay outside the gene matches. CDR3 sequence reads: CASSWTGGKQFF. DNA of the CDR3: TGTGCCAGCAGCTGGACAGGGGGGAAGCAGTTCTTC.

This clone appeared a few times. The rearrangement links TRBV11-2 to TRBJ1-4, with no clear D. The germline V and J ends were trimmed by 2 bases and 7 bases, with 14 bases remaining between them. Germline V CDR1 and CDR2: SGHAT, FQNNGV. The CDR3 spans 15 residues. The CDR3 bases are TGTGCCAGCAGCTTAAGCCCCGGAGAGCGTGAAAAACTGTTTTTT. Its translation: CASSLSPGEREKLFF.

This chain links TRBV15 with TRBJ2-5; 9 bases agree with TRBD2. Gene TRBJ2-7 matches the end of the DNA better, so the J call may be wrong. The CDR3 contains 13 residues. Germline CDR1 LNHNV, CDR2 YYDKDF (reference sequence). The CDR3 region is CATSRDSGGEQYF. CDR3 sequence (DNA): TGTGCCACCAGCAGAGATAGCGGGGGCGAGCAGTACTTC.

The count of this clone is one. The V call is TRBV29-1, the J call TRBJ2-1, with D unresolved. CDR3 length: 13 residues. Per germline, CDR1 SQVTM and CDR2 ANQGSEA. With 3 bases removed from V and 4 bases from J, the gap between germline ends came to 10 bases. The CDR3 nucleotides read TGCAGCGTTGACTGGAGCGCGTACAATGAGCAGTTCTTC. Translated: CSVDWSAYNEQFF.

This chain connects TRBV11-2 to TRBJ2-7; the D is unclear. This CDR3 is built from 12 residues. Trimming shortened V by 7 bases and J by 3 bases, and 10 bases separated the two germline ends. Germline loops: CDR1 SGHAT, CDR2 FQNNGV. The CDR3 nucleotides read TGTGCCAGCACCCCGGGTGGCTACGAGCAGTACTTC. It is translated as CASTPGGYEQYF.

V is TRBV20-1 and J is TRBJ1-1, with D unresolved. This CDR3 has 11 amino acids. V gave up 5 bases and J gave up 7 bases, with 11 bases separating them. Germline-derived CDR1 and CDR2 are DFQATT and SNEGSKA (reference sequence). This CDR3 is CSALDGFEAFF. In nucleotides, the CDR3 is TGCAGTGCTTTGGACGGTTTTGAAGCTTTCTTT.